This is a list of T cell receptor beta chains from one sample in a study of cytomegalovirus exposure and HLA in healthy donors. The protocol was immunoSEQ multiplex PCR, while the TCRdb copy is restricted to in-frame clones and leaves out a portion. Of under 200,000 clones in the sample, around 72% were seen once. Material: PBMCs. The receptors were gathered from a man aged 50-60 years in good health and CMV-seronegative. CDR3s include the opening cysteine and the closing phenylalanine or tryptophan. A D gene is named only where the DNA matches it firmly. Clone size appears in some rows only: once, few, many, or a class for an expanded clone.

V gene	D gene	clone size	J gene	CDR3 protein	CDR3 DNA
TRBV28	TRBD1	NA	TRBJ1-2	CASGTGQVYGYTF	TGTGCCAGCGGAACGGGACAGGTCTATGGCTACACCTTC
TRBV18	NA	NA	TRBJ1-3	CASSGGGARTGNTIYF	TGTGCCAGCTCCGGAGGGGGGGCGAGGACTGGAAACACCATATATTTT
TRBV19	TRBD2	NA	TRBJ2-7	CASSMGGAPYEQYF	TGTGCCAGTAGTATGGGAGGGGCGCCCTACGAGCAGTACTTC
TRBV19	TRBD1	few	TRBJ1-6	CASIEGGWNSPLHF	TGTGCCAGTATCGAAGGGGGCTGGAATTCACCCCTCCACTTT
TRBV7-9	NA	NA	TRBJ1-6	CASSEDSFGHSPLHF	TGTGCCAGCAGTGAGGACAGCTTTGGACATTCACCCCTCCACTTT
TRBV5-1	TRBD2	NA	TRBJ2-5	CASSLEGLAGVQETQYF	TGCGCCAGCAGCTTGGAGGGGCTAGCGGGGGTTCAAGAGACCCAGTACTTC
TRBV4-1	TRBD2	few	TRBJ2-3	CASSLTSGGAAQYF	TGCGCCAGCAGCCTAACTAGCGGGGGGGCTGCGCAGTATTTT
TRBV10-3	TRBD2	NA	TRBJ2-3	CAISDSGGARGTDTQYF	TGTGCCATCAGTGACAGCGGGGGGGCCAGGGGCACAGATACGCAGTATTTT
TRBV25-1	TRBD1	NA	TRBJ1-1	CASKPSTGSDTEAFF	TGTGCCAGCAAACCTTCGACAGGGTCGGACACTGAAGCTTTCTTT
TRBV5-1	NA	NA	TRBJ2-7	CASSLAGGRSEQYF	TGCGCCAGCAGCTTGGCCGGTGGAAGGAGCGAGCAGTACTTC
TRBV5-1	TRBD1	NA	TRBJ2-7	CASKVTGGSEQYF	TGCGCCAGCAAGGTGACAGGGGGTTCCGAGCAGTACTTC
TRBV6-5	NA	NA	TRBJ1-6	CASTPDSINSPLHF	TGTGCCAGCACCCCGGACAGTATTAATTCACCCCTCCACTTT
TRBV2	NA	NA	TRBJ2-1	CASSEPGYNEQFF	TGTGCCAGCAGTGAACCGGGTTACAATGAGCAGTTCTTC
TRBV29-1	NA	NA	TRBJ2-7	CSVERDNYEQYF	TGCAGCGTTGAACGGGACAACTACGAGCAGTACTTC
TRBV5-1	NA	NA	TRBJ2-1	CASSSGTRSFNEQFF	TGCGCCAGCAGCTCCGGGACAAGAAGCTTCAATGAGCAGTTCTTC
TRBV6-5	NA	few	TRBJ1-6	CASREGGRSPLHF	TGTGCCAGCAGAGAGGGAGGACGGTCACCCCTCCACTTT
TRBV4-1	NA	few	TRBJ1-6	CASSQEIQGRSPLHF	TGCGCCAGCAGCCAAGAAATTCAGGGTAGGTCACCCCTCCACTTT
TRBV7-3	NA	NA	TRBJ1-2	CASSQSPGSNYGYTF	TGTGCCAGCAGCCAATCCCCGGGATCTAACTATGGCTACACCTTC
TRBV4-3	NA	NA	TRBJ2-2	CASSLERASGELFF	TGCGCCAGCAGCCTAGAACGAGCGTCCGGGGAGCTGTTTTTT
TRBV10-2	TRBD1	NA	TRBJ1-2	CASQGDPPYGYTF	TGCGCCAGCCAGGGGGACCCTCCGTATGGCTACACCTTC
TRBV4-1	NA	NA	TRBJ2-1	CASSQDLAGSSYNEQFF	TGCGCCAGCAGCCAAGATCTGGCGGGGAGCTCCTACAATGAGCAGTTCTTC
TRBV2	TRBD2	NA	TRBJ2-3	CASSEALSLLFTTGTSRADTQYF	TGTGCCAGCAGTGAAGCGCTTTCTCTTCTTTTCACCACCGGGACTAGCCGGGCAGATACGCAGTATTTT
TRBV5-1	NA	NA	TRBJ1-6	CASSLGELNNSPLHF	TGCGCCAGCAGCTTGGGTGAACTTAATAATTCACCCCTCCACTTT
TRBV19	TRBD1	NA	TRBJ1-5	CASSGDRGVTNQPQHF	TGTGCCAGTAGTGGGGACAGGGGGGTTACCAATCAGCCCCAGCATTTT
TRBV19	NA	NA	TRBJ2-5	CASSPGDYQETQYF	TGTGCCAGTAGCCCGGGGGACTACCAAGAGACCCAGTACTTC
TRBV7-8	TRBD1	NA	TRBJ2-3	CASSLSPGTGASDTQYF	TGTGCCAGCAGCTTAAGCCCGGGGACAGGGGCATCAGATACGCAGTATTTT
TRBV6-5	TRBD1	few	TRBJ2-7	CASSTTGGPYEQYF	TGTGCCAGCAGTACTACAGGGGGCCCCTACGAGCAGTACTTC
TRBV28	TRBD1	NA	TRBJ1-5	CASSFRRTGDQPQHF	TGTGCCAGCAGTTTCCGCCGGACAGGGGATCAGCCCCAGCATTTT
TRBV28	TRBD1	NA	TRBJ1-2	CASSSDRGLNYGYTF	TGTGCCAGCAGTTCGGACAGGGGTCTTAACTATGGCTACACCTTC
TRBV5-1	NA	NA	TRBJ2-1	CASSTIVGGIYNEQFF	TGCGCCAGCAGCACAATAGTGGGGGGAATATACAATGAGCAGTTCTTC
TRBV2	NA	NA	TRBJ1-5	CASSEAGAPNQPQHF	TGTGCCAGCAGTGAGGCAGGGGCTCCCAATCAGCCCCAGCATTTT